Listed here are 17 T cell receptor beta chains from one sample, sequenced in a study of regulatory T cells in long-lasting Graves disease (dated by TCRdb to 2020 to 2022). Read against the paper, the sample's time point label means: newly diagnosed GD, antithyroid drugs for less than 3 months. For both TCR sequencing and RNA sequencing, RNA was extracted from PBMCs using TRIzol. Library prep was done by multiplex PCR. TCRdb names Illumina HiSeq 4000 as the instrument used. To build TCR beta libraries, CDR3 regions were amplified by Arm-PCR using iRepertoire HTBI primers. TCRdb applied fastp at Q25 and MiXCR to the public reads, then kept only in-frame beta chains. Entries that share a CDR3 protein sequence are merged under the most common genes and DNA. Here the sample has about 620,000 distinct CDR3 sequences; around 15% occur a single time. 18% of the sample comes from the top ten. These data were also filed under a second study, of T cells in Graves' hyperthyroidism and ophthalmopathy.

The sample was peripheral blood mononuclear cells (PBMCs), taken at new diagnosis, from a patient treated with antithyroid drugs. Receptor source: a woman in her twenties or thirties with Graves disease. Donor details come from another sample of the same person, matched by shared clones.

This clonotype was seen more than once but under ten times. The CDR3 nucleotides read TGTGCCAGCAGCCAAGATAGACAGTATAATCAGCCCCAGCATTTT. Its protein is CASSQDRQYNQPQHF. The genes are TRBV3-1 and TRBJ1-5; possible D gene TRBD1, 5 bases. This CDR3 contains 15 residues. The ends were cut back, 0 bases at V and 4 bases at J, with 10 bases in the middle. Germline CDR1 reads LGHDT; CDR2 reads YNNKEL (reference sequence). Variable domain in full (rest from reference TRBV3-1 and TRBJ1-5): DTAVSQTPKYLVTQMGNDKSIKCEQNLGHDTMYWYKQDSKKFLKIMFSYNNKELIINETVPNRFSPKSPDKAHLNLHINSLELGDSAVYFCASSQDRQYNQPQHFGDGTRLSIL.

The CDR3 here is CSATGSSSYEQYF. The CDR3 DNA follows: TGCAGTGCTACAGGGTCTAGCTCCTACGAGCAGTACTTC. The chain uses TRBV20-1 and TRBJ2-7; possibly TRBD1 for D (5 bases). From germline, CDR1 is DFQATT and CDR2 SNEGSKA (reference sequence). The CDR3 has 13 amino acids. The V and J ends lost 4 bases and 0 bases respectively, with 10 bases between them.

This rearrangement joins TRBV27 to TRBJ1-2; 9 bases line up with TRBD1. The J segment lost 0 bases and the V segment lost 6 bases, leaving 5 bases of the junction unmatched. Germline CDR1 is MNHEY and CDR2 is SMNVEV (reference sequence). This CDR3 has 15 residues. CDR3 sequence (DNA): TGTGCCAGCAGCCCCAGACAGGGGGCTAACTATGGCTACACCTTC. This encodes CASSPRQGANYGYTF.

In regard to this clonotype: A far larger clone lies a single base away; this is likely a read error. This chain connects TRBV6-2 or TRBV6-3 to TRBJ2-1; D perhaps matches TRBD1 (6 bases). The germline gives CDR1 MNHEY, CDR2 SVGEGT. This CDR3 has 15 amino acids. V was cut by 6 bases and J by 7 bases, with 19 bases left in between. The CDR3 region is CASRIGGEWSNEQFF. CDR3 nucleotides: TGTGCCAGCAGGATAGGGGGAGAGTGGTCGAATGAGCAGTTCTTC.

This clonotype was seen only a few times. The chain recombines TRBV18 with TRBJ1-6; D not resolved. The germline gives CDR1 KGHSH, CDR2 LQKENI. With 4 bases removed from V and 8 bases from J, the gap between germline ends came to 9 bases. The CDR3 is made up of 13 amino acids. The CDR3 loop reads CASSREQDSPLHF. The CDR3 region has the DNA TGTGCCAGCTCACGCGAACAAGATTCACCCCTCCACTTT.

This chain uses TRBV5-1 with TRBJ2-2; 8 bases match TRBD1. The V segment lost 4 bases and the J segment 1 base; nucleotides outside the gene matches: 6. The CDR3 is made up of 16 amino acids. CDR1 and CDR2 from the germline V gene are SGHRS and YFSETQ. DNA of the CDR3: TGCGCCAGCAGCCCTCGGGACAGGCAGAACACCGGGGAGCTGTTTTTT. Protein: CASSPRDRQNTGELFF.

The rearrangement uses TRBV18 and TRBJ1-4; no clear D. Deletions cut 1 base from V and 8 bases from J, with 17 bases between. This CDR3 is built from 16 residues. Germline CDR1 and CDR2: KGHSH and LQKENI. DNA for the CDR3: TGTGCCAGCTCACCACGTTCTCTCCGATTCGGAGAAAAACTGTTTTTT. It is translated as CASSPRSLRFGEKLFF. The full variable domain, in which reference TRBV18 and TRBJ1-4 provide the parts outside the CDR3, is NAGVMQNPRHLVRRRGQEARLRCSPMKGHSHVYWYRQLPEEGLKFMVYLQKENIIDESGMPKERFSAEFPKEGPSILRIQQVVRGDSAAYFCASSPRSLRFGEKLFFGSGTQLSVL.

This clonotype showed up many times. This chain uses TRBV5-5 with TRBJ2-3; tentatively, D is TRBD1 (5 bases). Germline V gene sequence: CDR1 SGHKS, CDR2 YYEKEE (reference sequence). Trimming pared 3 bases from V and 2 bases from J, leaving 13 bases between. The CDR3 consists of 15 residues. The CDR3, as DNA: TGTGCCAGCAGCTCAAGAGACAGACACACAGATACGCAGTATTTT. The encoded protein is CASSSRDRHTDTQYF.

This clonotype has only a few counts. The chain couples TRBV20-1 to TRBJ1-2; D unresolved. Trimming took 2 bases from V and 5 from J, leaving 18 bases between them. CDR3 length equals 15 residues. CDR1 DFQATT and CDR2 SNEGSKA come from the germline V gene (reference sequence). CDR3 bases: TGCAGTGCTAGAAGCGGCAGTCCGGTCCTTTATGGCTACACCTTC. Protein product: CSARSGSPVLYGYTF.

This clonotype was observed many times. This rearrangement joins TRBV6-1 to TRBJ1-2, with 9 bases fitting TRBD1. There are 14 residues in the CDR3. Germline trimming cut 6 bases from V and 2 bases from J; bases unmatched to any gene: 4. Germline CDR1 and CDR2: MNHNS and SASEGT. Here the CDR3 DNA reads TGTGCCAGCAGCCGGGACAGGGTCAACTATGGCTACACCTTC. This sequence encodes CASSRDRVNYGYTF.

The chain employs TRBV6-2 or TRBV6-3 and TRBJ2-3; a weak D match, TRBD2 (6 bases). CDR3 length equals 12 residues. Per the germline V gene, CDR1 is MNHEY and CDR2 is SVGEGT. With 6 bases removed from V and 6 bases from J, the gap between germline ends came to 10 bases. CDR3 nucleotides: TGTGCCAGCAGAGGTAGCGGCGATACGCAGTATTTT. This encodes CASRGSGDTQYF.

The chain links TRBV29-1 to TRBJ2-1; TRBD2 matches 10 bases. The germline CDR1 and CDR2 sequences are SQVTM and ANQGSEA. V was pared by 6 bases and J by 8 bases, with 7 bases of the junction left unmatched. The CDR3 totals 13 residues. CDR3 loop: CSVRTSGRHEQFF. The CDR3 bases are TGCAGCGTGAGGACTAGCGGAAGACATGAGCAGTTCTTC.

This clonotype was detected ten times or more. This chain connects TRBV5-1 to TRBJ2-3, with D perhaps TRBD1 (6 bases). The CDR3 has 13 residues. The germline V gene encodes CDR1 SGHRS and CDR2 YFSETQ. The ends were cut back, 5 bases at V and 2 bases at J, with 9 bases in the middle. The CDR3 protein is CASRDRDTDTQYF. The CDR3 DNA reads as TGCGCCAGCAGGGACAGAGACACAGATACGCAGTATTTT.

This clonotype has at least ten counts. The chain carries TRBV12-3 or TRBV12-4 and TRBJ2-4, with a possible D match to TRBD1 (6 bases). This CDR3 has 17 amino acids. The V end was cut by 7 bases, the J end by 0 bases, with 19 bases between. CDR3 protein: CASMDRSGLLAKNIQYF. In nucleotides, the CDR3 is TGTGCCAGCATGGACAGATCGGGTTTACTAGCCAAAAACATTCAGTACTTC.

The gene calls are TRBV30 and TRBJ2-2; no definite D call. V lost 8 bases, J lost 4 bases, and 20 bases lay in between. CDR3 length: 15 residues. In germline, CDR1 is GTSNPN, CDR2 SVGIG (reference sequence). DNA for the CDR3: TGTGCCCGTTCCCCCCCGGCCACGAGCACCGGGGAGCTGTTTTTT. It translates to CARSPPATSTGELFF. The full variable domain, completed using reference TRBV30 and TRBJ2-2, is SQTIHQWPATLVQPVGSPLSLECTVEGTSNPNLYWYRQAAGRGLQLLFYSVGIGQISSEVPQNLSASRPQDRQFILSSKKLLLSDSGFYLCARSPPATSTGELFFGEGSRLTVL.

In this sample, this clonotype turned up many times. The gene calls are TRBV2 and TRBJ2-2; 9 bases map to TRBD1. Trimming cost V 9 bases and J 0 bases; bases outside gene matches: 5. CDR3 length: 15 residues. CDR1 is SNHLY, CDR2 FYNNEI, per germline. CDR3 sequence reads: CASTGGMANTGELFF. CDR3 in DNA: TGTGCCAGTACAGGGGGCATGGCGAACACCGGGGAGCTGTTTTTT.

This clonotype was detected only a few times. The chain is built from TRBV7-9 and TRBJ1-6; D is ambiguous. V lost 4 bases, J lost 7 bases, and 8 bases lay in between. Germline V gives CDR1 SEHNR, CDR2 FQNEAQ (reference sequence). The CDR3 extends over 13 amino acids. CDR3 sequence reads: CASSSSPNSPLHF. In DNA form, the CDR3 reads TGTGCCAGCAGCTCCAGTCCCAATTCACCCCTCCACTTT.